One and the same sample provided the 29 T cell receptor beta chains below, sequenced in a study of blood T cell repertoires in COVID-19. The table came from immunoSEQ multiplex PCR; TCRdb's copy has only in-frame clones and leaves some out. The sample has 30,000 to 35,000 clones, 75% to 90% seen once. Sequenced: peripheral blood. The receptors come from a man older than 75 with acute or convalescent COVID-19.

V usage is TRBV5-1 and J usage is TRBJ2-3; a weak D match, TRBD2 (5 bases). The CDR3 is made up of 14 amino acids. CDR1 SGHRS and CDR2 YFSETQ come from the germline V gene. The ends were cut back, 0 bases at V and 3 bases at J, with 8 bases in the middle. CDR3 residues: CASSLERRTDTQYF. CDR3 coding DNA: TGCGCCAGCAGCTTGGAACGGAGGACAGATACGCAGTATTTT.

The chain carries TRBV9 and TRBJ2-1; tentative D call: TRBD2 (6 bases). The CDR3 length is 16 residues. V was pared by 4 bases and J by 5 bases, with 19 bases between. Germline assignment: CDR1 SGDLS and CDR2 YYNGEE. The CDR3 sequence: CASSLRLESWNNEQFF. DNA for the CDR3: TGTGCCAGCAGCCTTAGACTAGAGTCGTGGAACAATGAGCAGTTCTTC.

This chain joins TRBV13 and TRBJ2-7; 9 nucleotides match TRBD2. The CDR3 has 16 amino acids. In germline, CDR1 is PRHDT, CDR2 FYEKMQ (reference sequence). After removal of 0 bases from V and 0 bases from J, the junction contained 3 bases not matched to a gene. The CDR3 spells CASSLGGSGSSYEQYF. The CDR3 DNA reads as TGTGCCAGCAGCTTAGGCGGTAGCGGGAGCTCCTACGAGCAGTACTTC. Supplemented by reference TRBV13 and TRBJ2-7, the full variable domain reads AAGVIQSPRHLIKEKRETATLKCYPIPRHDTVYWYQQGPGQDPQFLISFYEKMQSDKGSIPDRFSAQQFSDYHSELNMSSLELGDSALYFCASSLGGSGSSYEQYFGPGTRLTVT.

The chain recombines TRBV5-5 with TRBJ1-5; the D gene is possibly TRBD1 (5 bases). Between the trimmed V and J ends, which lost 0 bases and 9 bases, there was a span of 13 bases. Per the germline V gene, CDR1 is SGHKS and CDR2 is YYEKEE (reference sequence). The CDR3 is made up of 14 amino acids. Written as DNA, the CDR3 is TGTGCCAGCAGCTTGGGAATATCCGGGGGGCCCCAGCATTTT. Residues: CASSLGISGGPQHF. Using reference TRBV5-5 and TRBJ1-5 for the parts outside the CDR3, the full variable domain is DAGVTQSPTHLIKTRGQQVTLRCSPISGHKSVSWYQQVLGQGPQFIFQYYEKEERGRGNFPDRFSARQFPNYSSELNVNALLLGDSALYLCASSLGISGGPQHFGDGTRLSIL.

The chain combines TRBV7-9 with TRBJ1-4, with 7 bases that match TRBD1. Germline V CDR1 and CDR2: SEHNR, FQNEAQ (reference sequence). V lost 0 bases, J lost 2 bases, and 0 bases stayed unmatched. This CDR3 is 15 amino acids long. CDR3 residues: CASSLARGTNEKLFF. CDR3 DNA sequence: TGTGCCAGCAGCTTAGCCAGGGGGACTAATGAAAAACTGTTTTTT.

The chain employs TRBV7-2 and TRBJ2-2, with 8 bases that match TRBD1. Losses at the gene ends were 4 bases for V and 7 bases for J; bases not matched to a gene: 5. CDR1 SGHTA and CDR2 FQGNSA come from the germline V gene. This CDR3 spans 14 amino acids. The CDR3 DNA reads TGTGCCAGCAGCTCGACAGGGGCGGGCGGGGAGCTGTTTTTT. Translated, it gives CASSSTGAGGELFF.

The V gene is TRBV5-5, the J gene TRBJ2-5, with D possibly matching TRBD1 (5 bases). From germline, CDR1 is SGHKS and CDR2 YYEKEE (reference sequence). The V gene lost 0 bases and the J gene lost 2 bases, with 14 bases spanning the gap. This CDR3 comprises 16 residues. The CDR3 loop reads CASSLGLRGRQETQYF. The DNA of the CDR3 is TGTGCCAGCAGCTTGGGTCTTAGGGGCAGACAAGAGACCCAGTACTTC.

This clone was counted once. V is TRBV2 and J is TRBJ2-1, with TRBD2 identical over 9 bases. Germline-derived CDR1 and CDR2 are SNHLY and FYNNEI. The CDR3 sequence is 15 residues long. Trimming took 3 bases from V and 5 from J; bases not matched to a gene: 5. The CDR3 DNA sequence: TGTGCCAGCAGTGAGGGACTAGCAAGGAACAATGAGCAGTTCTTC. Translation gives CASSEGLARNNEQFF.

This clone was recorded once. The CDR3 DNA sequence: TGTGCCACCAGTGATCATCGACTAGCGGGGTCCTACGAGCAGTACTTC. It is translated as CATSDHRLAGSYEQYF. V gene TRBV24-1 combines with J gene TRBJ2-7; 11 nucleotides align to TRBD2. After removal of 3 bases from V and 1 base from J, the junction contained 4 bases not matched to a gene. The germline gives CDR1 KGHDR, CDR2 SFDVKD. This CDR3 is built from 16 residues.

The V call is TRBV4-2, the J call TRBJ1-2; D is undetermined. Looked up from germline, CDR1 is LGHNA and CDR2 is YNFKEQ. V dropped 0 bases and J dropped 5 bases, with 16 bases sitting between them. This CDR3 comprises 16 residues. The CDR3 region has the DNA TGTGCCAGCAGCCAAGATTCCCTACCCGTCGGGTATGGCTACACCTTC. Translation: CASSQDSLPVGYGYTF.

The chain employs TRBV19 and TRBJ1-5; no reliable D call. The CDR3 contains 12 residues. V was pared by 6 bases and J by 6 bases, with 9 bases between. Germline V CDR1 and CDR2: LNHDA, SQIVND (reference sequence). The CDR3 loop is CASSVGSQPQHF. In DNA, the CDR3 is TGTGCCAGTAGCGTAGGGAGTCAGCCCCAGCATTTT.

This chain joins TRBV6-4 and TRBJ2-1; 10 bases match TRBD1. V lost 6 bases, J lost 14 bases, and 10 bases stayed unmatched. The CDR3 is 13 residues long. Germline V CDR1 and CDR2: MRHNA, SNTAGT. CDR3 DNA sequence: TGTGCCAGCAGCCTATACGGACAGGGGGAGAAGTTCTTC. Translating gives CASSLYGQGEKFF.

The chain combines TRBV2 with TRBJ1-2; TRBD1 is a possible D gene (5 bases). The V gene lost 1 base and the J gene lost 8 bases, with 11 bases spanning the gap. CDR3 length: 13 amino acids. The V gene's germline CDR1 is SNHLY and CDR2 FYNNEI. The CDR3 DNA sequence: TGTGCCAGCAGTGAAGAGCAGGGCGGCGGCTACACCTTC. This encodes CASSEEQGGGYTF. Full variable domain (outside the CDR3, taken from reference TRBV2 and TRBJ1-2): EPEVTQTPSHQVTQMGQEVILRCVPISNHLYFYWYRQILGQKVEFLVSFYNNEISEKSEIFDDQFSVERPDGSNFTLKIRSTKLEDSAMYFCASSEEQGGGYTFGSGTRLTVV.

J is TRBJ1-2 and V is TRBV12-3 or TRBV12-4; D remains ambiguous. V was pared by 4 bases and J by 1 base, with 7 bases between. The length of the CDR3 is 13 residues. CDR3 sequence reads: CASSSTNNYGYTF. In nucleotides, the CDR3 is TGTGCCAGCAGTTCTACGAATAACTATGGCTACACCTTC.

This chain uses TRBV5-1 with TRBJ2-3; 9 positions agree with TRBD1. This CDR3 has 19 amino acids. V lost 5 bases and J lost 0; bases outside the gene matches: 16. The germline V gene has CDR1 SGHRS and CDR2 YFSETQ. The CDR3 sequence: CASRDPGQGNLHSTDTQYF. The CDR3 DNA is TGCGCCAGCAGGGATCCGGGACAGGGAAACCTACATAGCACAGATACGCAGTATTTT.

The chain couples TRBV6-1 to TRBJ1-1; weak D call: TRBD1 (5 bases). The CDR3 spans 16 residues. V was shortened by 3 bases and J by 6 bases, with 20 bases between the two germline ends. CDR1 is MNHNS and CDR2 is SASEGT in the germline V gene. In nucleotides, the CDR3 is TGTGCCAGCAGTGAGAGGTCGGGGGAGTGGGTCGCTGAAGCTTTCTTT. Its translation: CASSERSGEWVAEAFF.

Note on this clone: The junction does not match germline at one end; this may be a read error. This rearrangement joins TRBV2 to TRBJ2-2; no reliable D call. The germline gives CDR1 SNHLY, CDR2 FYNNEI. The CDR3 is 13 residues long. Here the CDR3 reads CASSPSNNGELFF. DNA for the CDR3: TGTGCCAGCAGCCCTAGTAACAACGGGGAGCTGTTTTTT. The variable domain in full, with the rest retrieved from reference TRBV2 and TRBJ2-2, is EPEVTQTPSHQVTQMGQEVILRCVPISNHLYFYWYRQILGQKVEFLVSFYNNEISEKSEIFDDQFSVERPDGSNFTLKIRSTKLEDSAMYFCASSPSNNGELFFGEGSRLTVL.

The rearrangement uses TRBV6-5 and TRBJ2-7, with a tentative D call TRBD1 (6 bases). V lost 8 bases, J lost 0 bases, and 14 bases lay in between. CDR3 length equals 14 residues. Germline V gene lookup returns CDR1 MNHEY and CDR2 SVGAGI. The DNA for the CDR3 is TGTGCCAGCGGGCCGGACAGCAGCTCCTACGAGCAGTACTTC. As protein: CASGPDSSSYEQYF.

V is TRBV9 and J is TRBJ2-7; TRBD2 aligns across 8 bases. The CDR3 spans 17 residues. The V and J ends lost 0 bases and 2 bases, in that order; junction bases with no gene match: 10. CDR1 and CDR2 (germline): SGDLS, YYNGEE. The DNA of the CDR3 is TGTGCCAGCAGCGTAGGGAGGCCGGGACTAGAAACCTACGAGCAGTACTTC. It translates to CASSVGRPGLETYEQYF. The variable domain in full, completed from reference TRBV9 and TRBJ2-7, reads DSGVTQTPKHLITATGQRVTLRCSPRSGDLSVYWYQQSLDQGLQFLIQYYNGEERAKGNILERFSAQQFPDLHSELNLSSLELGDSALYFCASSVGRPGLETYEQYFGPGTRLTVT.

This clone was counted a few times. The V gene is TRBV5-1, the J gene TRBJ2-2; D is undetermined. The CDR3 contains 16 residues. V was trimmed by 0 bases and J by 4 bases, leaving 13 bases between them. Germline V gene sequence: CDR1 SGHRS, CDR2 YFSETQ. As DNA, the CDR3 is TGCGCCAGCAGCTTGGCCGCCAGCTCGGGCACCGGGGAGCTGTTTTTT. Protein: CASSLAASSGTGELFF.

This sequence joins TRBV11-2 and TRBJ1-4; TRBD1 matches at 7 bases. Looked up from germline, CDR1 is SGHAT and CDR2 is FQNNGV. Trimming at V came to 1 base and at J to 7 bases, leaving 3 bases not matched to a gene. The CDR3 runs to 14 residues. The CDR3 loop reads CASSLGQGSEKLFF. The CDR3 bases are TGTGCCAGCAGCTTAGGACAGGGTAGTGAAAAACTGTTTTTT.

The V gene is TRBV7-6, the J gene TRBJ2-1; D possibly corresponds to TRBD2 (7 bases). V lost 3 bases to trimming and J lost 3 bases, with 21 bases between them. CDR1 is SGHVS and CDR2 is FNYEAQ in the germline V gene. The CDR3 length is 18 residues. CDR3 sequence (DNA): TGTGCCAGCAGCTTTTGGGGGCCTGGAGGCGGGAGCTACAATGAGCAGTTCTTC. Its translation is CASSFWGPGGGSYNEQFF.

The chain recombines TRBV19 with TRBJ2-1; the D is unclear. With 1 base removed from V and 7 bases from J, the gap between germline ends came to 11 bases. This CDR3 contains 14 residues. Germline CDR1 LNHDA, CDR2 SQIVND (reference sequence). The CDR3 protein is CASSIGHRENEQFF. CDR3 coding DNA: TGTGCCAGTAGTATAGGACACCGCGAAAATGAGCAGTTCTTC. Combining the CDR3 with reference TRBV19 and TRBJ2-1 gives the whole variable domain DGGITQSPKYLFRKEGQNVTLSCEQNLNHDAMYWYRQDPGQGLRLIYYSQIVNDFQKGDIAEGYSVSREKKESFPLTVTSAQKNPTAFYLCASSIGHRENEQFFGPGTRLTVL.

The rearrangement joins TRBV12-3 or TRBV12-4 to TRBJ2-1, with no clear D. V dropped 3 bases and J dropped 7 bases, with 10 bases sitting between them. This CDR3 comprises 13 residues. CDR3 in amino acids: CASSFLVENEQFF. CDR3 DNA: TGTGCCAGCAGTTTCCTGGTTGAGAATGAGCAGTTCTTC.

The chain is built from TRBV13 and TRBJ1-4; TRBD1 agrees at 10 bases. The CDR3 totals 15 residues. V dropped 7 bases and J dropped 8; count of bases not matched to a gene: 10. Germline values: CDR1 PRHDT, CDR2 FYEKMQ (reference sequence). The CDR3 protein is CASTVRTGGREKLFF. CDR3 nucleotides: TGTGCCAGCACCGTTAGGACAGGGGGAAGGGAAAAACTGTTTTTT. The entire variable domain, with the rest obtained from reference TRBV13 and TRBJ1-4, is as follows: AAGVIQSPRHLIKEKRETATLKCYPIPRHDTVYWYQQGPGQDPQFLISFYEKMQSDKGSIPDRFSAQQFSDYHSELNMSSLELGDSALYFCASTVRTGGREKLFFGSGTQLSVL.

The chain's CDR3 is CSVVVRGGRNEQYF. The CDR3 region has the DNA TGCAGCGTTGTGGTACGAGGGGGTAGGAACGAGCAGTACTTC. The chain has TRBV29-1 and TRBJ2-7; D possibly corresponds to TRBD1 (6 bases). Trimming took 4 bases from V and 5 from J, leaving 18 bases between them. The length of the CDR3 is 14 residues. The germline gives CDR1 SQVTM, CDR2 ANQGSEA.

This chain links TRBV30 with TRBJ1-4, with TRBD1 as a possible D gene (5 bases). With 5 bases removed from V and 7 bases from J, the gap between germline ends came to 20 bases. Germline CDR1 GTSNPN, CDR2 SVGIG (reference sequence). This CDR3 spans 15 amino acids. CDR3 amino acids: CAWALGAGGGEKLFF. The CDR3 DNA sequence: TGTGCCTGGGCTCTTGGGGCCGGGGGAGGTGAAAAACTGTTTTTT.

This chain joins TRBV7-2 and TRBJ2-3; 13 bases align to TRBD2. Trimming removed 7 bases from V and 5 bases from J; junction bases left unmatched: 6. CDR3 length: 15 residues. Germline V lookup: CDR1 SGHTA, CDR2 FQGNSA. CDR3 loop: CASKLRLAGGDTQYF. For the CDR3, the DNA is TGTGCCAGCAAACTCCGACTAGCGGGAGGAGATACGCAGTATTTT.

The chain carries TRBV12-3 or TRBV12-4 and TRBJ1-1; the D gene is possibly TRBD1 (6 bases). Trimming took 2 bases from V and 3 from J, leaving 7 bases between them. This CDR3 is built from 13 residues. The CDR3 is CASSLHRDTEAFF. For the CDR3, the DNA is TGTGCCAGCAGTTTACACAGGGACACTGAAGCTTTCTTT.